This entry lists 12 T cell receptor beta chains sequenced from one sample in a study of blood T cell repertoires in COVID-19. Some clones are missing from TCRdb's copy, which holds only in-frame ones; the method was immunoSEQ multiplex PCR. The table records roughly 200,000 clones, roughly 81% of them present only once. The sequenced material came from peripheral blood. Receptors originate from a woman between 40 and 50 years old with COVID-19, enrolled during active disease.

The CDR3 spells CASSRVFASGKAEQYF. CDR3 nucleotides: TGTGCCAGCAGCCGGGTATTTGCGAGCGGGAAGGCCGAGCAGTACTTC. The chain is built from TRBV27 and TRBJ2-7; 7 nucleotides match TRBD2. CDR3 size: 16 residues. Trimming removed 6 bases from V and 6 bases from J; junction bases left unmatched: 17. Germline V gene sequence: CDR1 MNHEY, CDR2 SMNVEV (reference sequence).

The sample holds one count of this clone. CDR3 sequence reads: CSAKETRGYTF. DNA of the CDR3: TGCAGTGCTAAAGAAACTCGGGGCTACACCTTC. J is TRBJ1-2 and V is TRBV20-1; D unresolved. The V gene lost 4 bases and the J gene lost 8 bases, with 11 bases spanning the gap. The CDR3 length is 11 residues. CDR1 DFQATT and CDR2 SNEGSKA come from the germline V gene (reference sequence).

The chain carries TRBV5-4 and TRBJ2-2; tentatively, D is TRBD2 (5 bases). Germline lookup yields CDR1 SGHNT and CDR2 YYREEE (reference sequence). The V end lost 0 bases, the J end lost 6 bases, and 18 bases lay between the germline ends. The length of the CDR3 is 17 residues. In DNA, the CDR3 is TGTGCCAGCAGCTTGGCCAAGTGGTCCCAGGAGGCCGGGGAGCTGTTTTTT. Translation gives CASSLAKWSQEAGELFF.

The genes are TRBV7-2 and TRBJ1-6, with D possibly matching TRBD1 (5 bases). Germline V gives CDR1 SGHTA, CDR2 FQGNSA. V was clipped by 7 bases and J by 8 bases, with 21 bases between them. CDR3 length: 16 residues. The CDR3 DNA is TGTGCCAGCATCCCGGGTGGAGGGTTGGGGCATTCACCCCTCCACTTT. Protein: CASIPGGGLGHSPLHF.

The chain employs TRBV30 and TRBJ2-7; no clear D gene. This CDR3 contains 11 residues. The germline V and J ends were trimmed by 2 bases and 0 bases, with 2 bases remaining between them. Germline V CDR1 and CDR2: GTSNPN, SVGIG (reference sequence). The CDR3 region is CAWSHSYEQYF. DNA of the CDR3: TGTGCCTGGAGTCACTCCTACGAGCAGTACTTC. Full variable domain (missing parts from reference TRBV30 and TRBJ2-7): SQTIHQWPATLVQPVGSPLSLECTVEGTSNPNLYWYRQAAGRGLQLLFYSVGIGQISSEVPQNLSASRPQDRQFILSSKKLLLSDSGFYLCAWSHSYEQYFGPGTRLTVT.

V usage is TRBV28 and J usage is TRBJ1-1; D gene ambiguous. Looked up from germline, CDR1 is MDHEN and CDR2 is SYDVKM. CDR3 length: 15 residues. Trimming stripped 2 bases from V and 1 base from J, with 11 bases between. The CDR3 DNA reads as TGTGCCAGCAGTTTAGAGGGTACAGCGAACACTGAAGCTTTCTTT. Its translation: CASSLEGTANTEAFF.

Concerning this clone: Germline and junction disagree at one end, which may indicate a read error. The rearrangement joins TRBV7-6 to TRBJ2-7; perhaps TRBD2 as D (5 bases). Germline V gives CDR1 SGHVS, CDR2 FNYEAQ. This CDR3 spans 16 amino acids. The CDR3 DNA reads as TGTGCCAGCCGCTTTGCCCCGGGGTCCTTTGCCTACGAGCAGTACTTC. It codes for CASRFAPGSFAYEQYF.

This chain uses TRBV5-1 with TRBJ2-7, with TRBD2 matching 10 bases. Germline trimming cut 2 bases from V and 1 base from J; bases unmatched to any gene: 6. Germline V CDR1 and CDR2: SGHRS, YFSETQ. CDR3 length: 16 amino acids. The CDR3 reads CASSLGGTSASYEQYF. The CDR3 nucleotides read TGCGCCAGCAGCTTAGGAGGGACTAGCGCATCCTACGAGCAGTACTTC.

The chain recombines TRBV6-6 with TRBJ2-5; unclear D gene. V lost 0 bases to trimming and J lost 5 bases, with 16 bases between them. This CDR3 spans 16 amino acids. Germline-derived CDR1 and CDR2 are MNHNY and SVGAGI (reference sequence). The CDR3 here is CASSYSSRKVWETQYF. Here the CDR3 DNA reads TGTGCCAGCAGTTACTCCTCGCGGAAGGTATGGGAGACCCAGTACTTC.

In this sample, this clone turned up a few times. The chain couples TRBV7-3 to TRBJ2-1; 10 positions agree with TRBD2. There are 15 residues in the CDR3. Trimming took 5 bases from V and 6 from J; bases not matched to a gene: 7. The germline V gene has CDR1 SGHTA and CDR2 FQGTGA. The CDR3 DNA reads TGTGCCAGCAGCCACGGGACTAGCGTCCCCAATGAGCAGTTCTTC. It encodes CASSHGTSVPNEQFF.

This sequence joins TRBV3-1 (or the pseudogene TRBV3-2) and TRBJ1-6; perhaps TRBD1 as D (6 bases). From germline, CDR1 is LGHDT and CDR2 YNNKEL (reference sequence). The V gene lost 6 bases and the J gene lost 9 bases, with 21 bases spanning the gap. This CDR3 comprises 16 residues. This chain's CDR3 is CASRKDSAGEGSPLHF. As DNA, the CDR3 is TGTGCCAGCAGGAAAGACTCGGCAGGGGAGGGTTCACCCCTCCACTTT.

The chain is built from TRBV19 and TRBJ2-3; D gene unclear. Trimming shortened V by 9 bases and J by 0 bases, and 10 bases separated the two germline ends. The CDR3 totals 13 residues. Germline values: CDR1 LNHDA, CDR2 SQIVND (reference sequence). Written as DNA, the CDR3 is TGTGCCAGCTCTCGGGTGAGCACAGATACGCAGTATTTT. It codes for CASSRVSTDTQYF.